This entry lists 30 T cell receptor beta chains sequenced from one sample in a study of cytomegalovirus exposure and HLA in healthy donors. PCR was performed using 60 Vbeta and 13 Jbeta primers. Clones were read by immunoSEQ multiplex PCR, and TCRdb kept only the in-frame ones, dropping some. The sample has fewer than 200,000 clones, 70% to 85% seen once. The sample was PBMCs. These TCRs come from a man in his forties in good health and CMV-seronegative.

The chain joins TRBV7-3 to TRBJ1-1; 7 bases agree with TRBD1. The CDR3 length is 14 residues. CDR1 and CDR2 from the germline V gene are SGHTA and FQGTGA. The V gene end was trimmed by 4 bases and the J gene end by 4 bases; junction bases not matched to a gene: 6. CDR3 in DNA: TGTGCCAGCAGCTCCCGACAGGGTGGCACTGAAGCTTTCTTT. This gives the protein CASSSRQGGTEAFF.

The CDR3 DNA reads TGCGCCAGCAGCTTGGGCGCAGGGGGCGCGGATACGCAGTATTTT. This sequence encodes CASSLGAGGADTQYF. The rearrangement uses TRBV5-1 and TRBJ2-3; TRBD1 matches 8 bases. V lost 0 bases, J lost 6 bases, and 6 bases stayed unmatched. CDR3 length: 15 residues. Germline V gene sequence: CDR1 SGHRS, CDR2 YFSETQ.

This clone was recorded once. The chain employs TRBV27 and TRBJ2-7; possible D gene TRBD1, 6 bases. Germline V gives CDR1 MNHEY, CDR2 SMNVEV (reference sequence). Trimming shortened V by 3 bases and J by 4 bases, and 10 bases separated the two germline ends. This CDR3 has 13 residues. This CDR3 reads CASSLFRGYEQYF. The CDR3 coding sequence is TGTGCCAGCAGTTTGTTTAGGGGGTACGAGCAGTACTTC.

The table lists this clone with a few counts. This chain uses TRBV6-5 with TRBJ1-2, with TRBD1 as a possible D gene (6 bases). The CDR3 is 14 residues long. V lost 6 bases, J lost 2 bases, and 13 bases lay in between. Germline CDR1 is MNHEY and CDR2 is SVGAGI. CDR3 nucleotide sequence: TGTGCCAGCAGGAGGGGGGGTGGGAACTATGGCTACACCTTC. This encodes CASRRGGGNYGYTF.

This chain uses TRBV7-8 with TRBJ1-2, with D hard to call. Trimming stripped 3 bases from V and 0 bases from J, with 14 bases between. Germline V gives CDR1 SGHVS, CDR2 FQNEAQ. The CDR3 consists of 16 residues. CDR3 amino acids: CASSFGGEDPNYGYTF. As DNA, the CDR3 is TGTGCCAGCAGCTTCGGAGGTGAAGACCCTAACTATGGCTACACCTTC.

This sequence joins TRBV28 and TRBJ2-1; possible D gene TRBD1, 5 bases. The CDR3 runs 18 residues. Trimming removed 5 bases at V and 0 bases at J, with 20 bases between. Per the germline V gene, CDR1 is MDHEN and CDR2 is SYDVKM. CDR3: CASSPSRQGPSSYNEQFF. The CDR3 nucleotides read TGTGCCAGCAGTCCCTCTAGGCAGGGCCCGAGCTCCTACAATGAGCAGTTCTTC.

V is TRBV6-7 and J is TRBJ1-5; D call uncertain. TRBV6-7 is reported as an ORF; its role is uncertain. This CDR3 is 15 amino acids long. V was trimmed by 0 bases and J by 1 base, leaving 7 bases between them. The CDR3 reads CASSYSSASNQPQHF. CDR3 DNA: TGTGCCAGCAGTTACTCGTCAGCGAGCAATCAGCCCCAGCATTTT.

V gene TRBV6-5 combines with J gene TRBJ2-4; 9 bases line up with TRBD1. Germline CDR1 and CDR2: MNHEY and SVGAGI. Trimming at V came to 4 bases and at J to 9 bases, leaving 4 bases not matched to a gene. The CDR3 contains 13 residues. The CDR3 region is CASSLTGGSIQYF. For the CDR3, the DNA is TGTGCCAGCAGTTTGACAGGGGGTTCCATTCAGTACTTC.

This chain connects TRBV10-3 to TRBJ1-3; possible D gene TRBD1, 6 bases. This CDR3 is 14 amino acids long. V lost 4 bases to trimming and J lost 0 bases, with 7 bases between them. Germline V gene data show CDR1 as ENHRY and CDR2 as SYGVKD. The DNA of the CDR3 is TGTGCCATCAGTGGGGACAACTCTGGAAACACCATATATTTT. Encoded protein: CAISGDNSGNTIYF.

The chain is built from TRBV5-6 and TRBJ2-5, with D unclear. V lost 0 bases to trimming and J lost 6 bases, with 9 bases between them. Germline lookup yields CDR1 SGHDT and CDR2 YYEEEE. The CDR3 runs 13 residues. In nucleotides, the CDR3 is TGTGCCAGCAGCTTGGCCCGCCTACAGACCCAGTACTTC. As protein: CASSLARLQTQYF.

The J gene is TRBJ1-4, the V gene TRBV30; D is unclear. The CDR3 has 12 residues. Trimming took off 2 bases at V and 15 bases at J, with 16 bases between the two ends. CDR1 and CDR2 from the germline V gene are GTSNPN and SVGIG (reference sequence). This CDR3 is CAWSRSLGRVFF. Written as DNA, the CDR3 is TGTGCCTGGAGTCGCTCTTTGGGGAGGGTGTTTTTT.

A few counts support this clone. The V gene is TRBV6-6, the J gene TRBJ2-2; 10 bases are shared with TRBD1. CDR1 and CDR2 from the germline V gene are MNHNY and SVGAGI (reference sequence). The junction had 6 bases not matched to a gene; V was cut back by 1 base and J by 7 bases. The length of the CDR3 is 16 residues. CDR3 protein: CASSYWRQGANGELFF. CDR3 DNA sequence: TGTGCCAGCAGTTACTGGAGACAGGGGGCTAACGGGGAGCTGTTTTTT.

V usage is TRBV29-1 and J usage is TRBJ2-2, with TRBD1 as a possible D gene (6 bases). There are 15 residues in the CDR3. Trimming took off 5 bases at V and 7 bases at J, with 20 bases between the two ends. In germline, CDR1 is SQVTM, CDR2 ANQGSEA. Here the CDR3 DNA reads TGCAGCGTTCTTCGATCACAGGGAATTGGCGGGGAGCTGTTTTTT. Translation gives CSVLRSQGIGGELFF.

The chain joins TRBV30 to TRBJ1-4, with D possibly being TRBD1 (5 bases). The germline V gene encodes CDR1 GTSNPN and CDR2 SVGIG (reference sequence). V lost 5 bases and J 6 bases, leaving 13 bases between the germline ends. CDR3 length: 13 amino acids. The CDR3 nucleotides are TGTGCCTGGGGCGATGACAGTCATGAAAAACTGTTTTTT. Translation: CAWGDDSHEKLFF.

This chain's CDR3 is CASSAPGNPANSPLHF. CDR3 DNA: TGTGCCAGCAGTGCCCCAGGGAACCCAGCCAATTCACCCCTCCACTTT. The chain employs TRBV6-4 and TRBJ1-6; D is perhaps TRBD1 (5 bases). Germline CDR1 reads MRHNA; CDR2 reads SNTAGT. The CDR3 is made up of 16 amino acids. Between the trimmed V and J ends, which lost 4 bases and 7 bases, there was a span of 17 bases.

The chain joins TRBV25-1 to TRBJ2-7; 8 bases fit TRBD1. Germline V gene data show CDR1 as MGHDK and CDR2 as SYGVNS. The CDR3 contains 17 residues. Germline trimming cut 0 bases from V and 6 bases from J; bases unmatched to any gene: 13. As DNA, the CDR3 is TGTGCCAGCAGTGAATATGAAGGGGACAGGTCCTTCGGCGAGCAGTACTTC. Its protein product is CASSEYEGDRSFGEQYF.

This chain connects TRBV5-1 to TRBJ2-7; 14 bases fit TRBD2. This CDR3 spans 16 amino acids. Germline CDR1 reads SGHRS; CDR2 reads YFSETQ. V lost 4 bases to trimming and J lost 6 bases; unmatched junction nucleotides: 9. The CDR3 spells CASSVSGTSGGIEQYF. The CDR3 DNA follows: TGCGCCAGCAGCGTCTCCGGGACTAGCGGGGGTATCGAGCAGTACTTC.

V is TRBV2 and J is TRBJ2-2; tentative D call: TRBD2 (6 bases). Germline lookup yields CDR1 SNHLY and CDR2 FYNNEI. Between the trimmed V and J ends, which lost 4 bases and 8 bases, there was a span of 17 bases. The CDR3 is made up of 15 amino acids. DNA of the CDR3: TGTGCCAGCAGTGGCGACCCGCGGGGTAGGGGGGAGCTGTTTTTT. It encodes CASSGDPRGRGELFF.

The rearrangement uses TRBV11-3 and TRBJ2-3, with D possibly matching TRBD2 (5 bases). The CDR3 consists of 15 residues. Germline V gene data show CDR1 as SGHNT and CDR2 as YENEEA. Trimming stripped 5 bases from V and 5 bases from J, with 17 bases between. Here the CDR3 reads CASSLSGSHGDTQYF. CDR3 in DNA: TGTGCCAGCAGCCTTTCTGGGAGTCATGGAGATACGCAGTATTTT.

The chain employs TRBV6-5 and TRBJ1-5, with D unclear. V gave up 3 bases and J gave up 1 base, with 7 bases separating them. The CDR3 length is 14 residues. The germline gives CDR1 MNHEY, CDR2 SVGAGI. DNA of the CDR3: TGTGCCAGCAGTTATAAGGAGAGCAATCAGCCCCAGCATTTT. This codes for CASSYKESNQPQHF.

The gene calls are TRBV7-8 and TRBJ1-4, with unresolved D. The germline gives CDR1 SGHVS, CDR2 FQNEAQ. V lost 5 bases, J lost 2 bases, and 15 bases lay in between. The CDR3 totals 16 residues. CDR3 sequence: CASSLRRGRTNEKLFF. The CDR3 DNA reads as TGTGCCAGCAGCCTAAGGCGCGGTCGGACTAATGAAAAACTGTTTTTT.

J is TRBJ1-2 and V is TRBV27; D ambiguous. V was clipped by 2 bases and J by 7 bases, with 11 bases between them. Germline V lookup: CDR1 MNHEY, CDR2 SMNVEV (reference sequence). This CDR3 has 13 residues. CDR3 amino acids: CASSLDLGVGYTF. In DNA form, the CDR3 reads TGTGCCAGCAGTTTAGATCTGGGCGTTGGCTACACCTTC.

The V and J genes are TRBV10-2 and TRBJ1-1; possibly TRBD1 for D (6 bases). Germline V lookup: CDR1 WSHSY, CDR2 SAAADI. The CDR3 runs 14 residues. V lost 4 bases, J lost 6 bases, and 15 bases lay in between. As DNA, the CDR3 is TGCGCCAGCAGTGTGGCAGGGGAGGGAGCTGAAGCTTTCTTT. Its protein product is CASSVAGEGAEAFF.

The V call is TRBV4-2, the J call TRBJ2-1; 7 nucleotides align to TRBD1. Unmatched junction bases numbered 5, after V lost 0 bases and J lost 3 bases. CDR3 length: 16 residues. Germline V gene data show CDR1 as LGHNA and CDR2 as YNFKEQ. The CDR3 sequence is CASSQDLGGVYNEQFF. The CDR3 coding sequence is TGTGCCAGCAGCCAAGATTTAGGGGGCGTCTACAATGAGCAGTTCTTC.

This chain connects TRBV11-2 to TRBJ2-1; D is possibly TRBD2 (5 bases). This CDR3 comprises 13 residues. The germline V gene encodes CDR1 SGHAT and CDR2 FQNNGV. Trimming left V 3 bases short and J 9 bases short, with 12 bases between. CDR3 region: CASSLGRRGEQFF. CDR3 nucleotide sequence: TGTGCCAGCAGCTTGGGCCGTCGGGGTGAGCAGTTCTTC.

The V call is TRBV7-9, the J call TRBJ1-1; D remains unclear. In germline, CDR1 is SEHNR, CDR2 FQNEAQ (reference sequence). V lost 2 bases to trimming and J lost 8 bases, with 6 bases between them. CDR3 length equals 11 residues. As DNA, the CDR3 is TGTGCCAGCAGCTTAAGCCGCGAAGCTTTCTTT. Its translation is CASSLSREAFF.

The V call is TRBV7-2, the J call TRBJ1-6, with a weak D call TRBD1 (6 bases). Trimming took off 5 bases at V and 9 bases at J, with 11 bases between the two ends. This CDR3 is 13 amino acids long. In germline, CDR1 is SGHTA, CDR2 FQGNSA. CDR3 residues: CASSVQGFSPLHF. In DNA form, the CDR3 reads TGTGCCAGCAGCGTACAGGGATTTTCACCCCTCCACTTT. Complete variable domain (other parts from reference TRBV7-2 and TRBJ1-6): GAGVSQSPSNKVTEKGKDVELRCDPISGHTALYWYRQSLGQGLEFLIYFQGNSAPDKSGLPSDRFSAERTGGSVSTLTIQRTQQEDSAVYLCASSVQGFSPLHFGNGTRLTVT.

This clone was observed once. The chain uses TRBV5-8 and TRBJ2-7, with 9 bases identical to TRBD2. Trimming removed 4 bases from V and 6 bases from J; junction bases left unmatched: 5. The germline V gene has CDR1 SGHTS and CDR2 YDEGEE. The length of the CDR3 is 13 residues. In nucleotides, the CDR3 is TGTGCCAGCAGCGCGAGCGGGGGGCGCGAGCAGTACTTC. This translates into CASSASGGREQYF.

The chain joins TRBV27 to TRBJ2-7; 9 nucleotides agree with TRBD2. Germline-derived CDR1 and CDR2 are MNHEY and SMNVEV (reference sequence). This CDR3 region has 15 residues. The junction had 6 bases not matched to a gene; V was cut back by 5 bases and J by 1 base. The CDR3 loop reads CASSRLAGPSYEQYF. CDR3 sequence (DNA): TGTGCCAGCAGTCGTCTAGCGGGGCCTTCCTACGAGCAGTACTTC.

This chain connects TRBV5-4 to TRBJ2-2; tentatively, D is TRBD1 (5 bases). CDR3 length: 13 residues. Germline V gives CDR1 SGHNT, CDR2 YYREEE (reference sequence). Trimming stripped 7 bases from V and 3 bases from J, with 10 bases between. CDR3 sequence: CASLRRDTGELFF. The CDR3, as DNA: TGTGCCAGCCTTCGCAGGGACACCGGGGAGCTGTTTTTT.